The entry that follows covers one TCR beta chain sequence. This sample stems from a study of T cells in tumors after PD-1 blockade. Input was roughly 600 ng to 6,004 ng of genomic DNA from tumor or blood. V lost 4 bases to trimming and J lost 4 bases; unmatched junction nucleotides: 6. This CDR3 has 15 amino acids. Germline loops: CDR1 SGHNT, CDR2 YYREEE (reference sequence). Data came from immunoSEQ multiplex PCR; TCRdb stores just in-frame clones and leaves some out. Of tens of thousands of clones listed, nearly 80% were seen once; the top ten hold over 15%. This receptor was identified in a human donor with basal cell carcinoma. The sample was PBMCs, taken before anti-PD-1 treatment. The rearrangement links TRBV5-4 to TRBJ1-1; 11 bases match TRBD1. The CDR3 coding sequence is TGTGCCAGCAGCACGGACAGGGGGCGCCGCACTGAAGCTTTCTTT. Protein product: CASSTDRGRRTEAFF. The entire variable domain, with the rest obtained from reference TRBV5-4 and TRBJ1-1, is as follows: ETGVTQSPTHLIKTRGQQVTLRCSSQSGHNTVSWYQQALGQGPQFIFQYYREEENGRGNFPPRFSGLQFPNYSSELNVNALELDDSALYLCASSTDRGRRTEAFFGQGTRLTVV.